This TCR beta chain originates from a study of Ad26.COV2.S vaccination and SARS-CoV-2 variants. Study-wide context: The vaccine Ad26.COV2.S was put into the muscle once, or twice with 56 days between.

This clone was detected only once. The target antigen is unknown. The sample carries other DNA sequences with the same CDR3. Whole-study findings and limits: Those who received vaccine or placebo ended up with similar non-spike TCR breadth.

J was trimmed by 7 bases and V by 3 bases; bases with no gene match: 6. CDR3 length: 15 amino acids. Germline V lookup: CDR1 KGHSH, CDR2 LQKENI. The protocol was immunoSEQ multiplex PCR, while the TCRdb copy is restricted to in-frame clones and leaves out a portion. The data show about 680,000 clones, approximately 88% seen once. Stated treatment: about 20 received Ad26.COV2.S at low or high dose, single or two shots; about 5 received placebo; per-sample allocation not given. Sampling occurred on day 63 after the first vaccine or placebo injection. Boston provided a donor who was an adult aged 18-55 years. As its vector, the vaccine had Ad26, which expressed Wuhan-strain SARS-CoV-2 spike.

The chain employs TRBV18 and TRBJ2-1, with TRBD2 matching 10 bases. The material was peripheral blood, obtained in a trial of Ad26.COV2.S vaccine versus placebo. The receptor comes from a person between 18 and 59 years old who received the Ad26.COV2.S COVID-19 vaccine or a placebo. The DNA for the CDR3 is TGTGCCAGCTCACCCAGCGGGGGGGCCGGGAATGAGCAGTTCTTC. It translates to CASSPSGGAGNEQFF.